These 19 T cell receptor beta chains were all obtained from the same sample, sequenced in a study of cytomegalovirus exposure and HLA in healthy donors. PCR was performed using 60 Vbeta and 13 Jbeta primers. The table came from immunoSEQ multiplex PCR; TCRdb's copy has only in-frame clones and leaves some out. The table gives about 91,000 clones; the top ten clones make up 3% to 4% of it. Sequencing was performed on PBMCs. The receptors stem from a woman in her 30s in good health and CMV-seronegative.

The DNA of the CDR3 is TGTGCCAGTAGCCTGAGTCGGGACAGGGAGGGGTTCTTC. Translated: CASSLSRDREGFF. The V and J genes are TRBV19 and TRBJ2-1, with 9 nucleotides matching TRBD1. CDR1 is LNHDA, CDR2 SQIVND, per germline (reference sequence). The CDR3 contains 13 residues. V lost 6 bases, J lost 15 bases, and 12 bases stayed unmatched.

V and J are TRBV4-1 and TRBJ2-5; 7 bases line up with TRBD2. The V and J ends lost 4 bases and 5 bases, in that order; junction bases with no gene match: 16. The CDR3 has 17 residues. Germline V gene data show CDR1 as MGHRA and CDR2 as YSYEKL. The CDR3 bases are TGCGCCAGCAGCCTCGGGTCATGGGGGGAGGGCCGGGAGACCCAGTACTTC. It encodes CASSLGSWGEGRETQYF.

The V and J genes are TRBV29-1 and TRBJ1-1, with D perhaps TRBD1 (5 bases). The CDR3 is 13 residues long. Trimming shortened V by 6 bases and J by 4 bases, and 15 bases separated the two germline ends. From germline, CDR1 is SQVTM and CDR2 ANQGSEA. The CDR3 nucleotides read TGCAGCGTAGATACAGGTGTTTCCACTGAAGCTTTCTTT. Its protein product is CSVDTGVSTEAFF.

The gene calls are TRBV10-3 and TRBJ2-7; the match to TRBD1 covers 10 bases. From germline, CDR1 is ENHRY and CDR2 SYGVKD. This CDR3 is 16 amino acids long. Trimming removed 0 bases from V and 7 bases from J; junction bases left unmatched: 9. In nucleotides, the CDR3 is TGTGCCATCAGTGAGTCGACGGGACAGGGGATTGGGGAGCAGTACTTC. Protein sequence: CAISESTGQGIGEQYF.

This chain's CDR3 is CASSLIGLAGDTNEQYF. CDR3 coding DNA: TGTGCCAGCAGTTTAATAGGACTAGCGGGAGATACAAACGAGCAGTACTTC. The chain couples TRBV28 to TRBJ2-7, with 13 nucleotides matching TRBD2. Unmatched junction bases numbered 9, after V lost 2 bases and J lost 5 bases. Germline CDR1 is MDHEN and CDR2 is SYDVKM. CDR3 length equals 17 residues.

This chain joins TRBV7-3 and TRBJ1-1; a weak D match, TRBD1 (5 bases). CDR3 size: 14 residues. Germline CDR1 and CDR2: SGHTA and FQGTGA. Trimming cost V 1 base and J 3 bases, with 9 bases left between them. CDR3 in amino acids: CASSLSDRHTEAFF. The CDR3 nucleotides read TGTGCCAGCAGCTTAAGTGACAGACACACTGAAGCTTTCTTT.

The V call is TRBV7-2, the J call TRBJ2-3, with D unresolved. Trimming stripped 5 bases from V and 2 bases from J, with 8 bases between. Germline V CDR1 and CDR2: SGHTA, FQGNSA. The CDR3 sequence is 13 residues long. CDR3 sequence reads: CASSPLATDTQYF. CDR3 nucleotide sequence: TGTGCCAGCAGCCCCTTAGCCACAGATACGCAGTATTTT.

This chain joins TRBV10-2 and TRBJ2-7; 9 bases line up with TRBD1. The CDR3 runs 14 residues. Germline assignment: CDR1 WSHSY and CDR2 SAAADI. V lost 2 bases and J lost 5; bases outside the gene matches: 4. Here the CDR3 DNA reads TGCGCCAGCAGTGAGGAGGGACAGGGAAACGAGCAGTACTTC. Amino acid sequence: CASSEEGQGNEQYF.

CDR3 protein: CATSSGRLAGGNEQFF. DNA for the CDR3: TGTGCCACCAGCAGCGGTCGACTAGCGGGAGGAAATGAGCAGTTCTTC. This chain links TRBV15 with TRBJ2-1, with TRBD2 identical over 13 bases. CDR1 and CDR2 from the germline V gene are LNHNV and YYDKDF (reference sequence). V trimming: 3 bases; J trimming: 7 bases; junction bases outside the gene matches: 6. The CDR3 spans 16 residues.

The chain recombines TRBV6-5 with TRBJ1-1; the D gene is possibly TRBD1 (5 bases). CDR1 and CDR2 (germline): MNHEY, SVGAGI. Trimming shortened V by 9 bases and J by 7 bases, and 21 bases separated the two germline ends. This CDR3 region has 14 residues. The CDR3 spells CASLQATLGIEAFF. In DNA form, the CDR3 reads TGTGCCAGTTTACAGGCCACCCTAGGAATTGAAGCTTTCTTT.

The chain combines TRBV9 with TRBJ2-1, with TRBD1 matching over 9 bases. The germline V gene encodes CDR1 SGDLS and CDR2 YYNGEE. The CDR3 totals 14 residues. The J segment lost 5 bases and the V segment lost 7 bases, leaving 7 bases of the junction unmatched. CDR3 in amino acids: CASAPGQGHNEQFF. For the CDR3, the DNA is TGTGCCAGCGCCCCGGGACAGGGTCACAATGAGCAGTTCTTC.

The chain carries TRBV29-1 and TRBJ2-7; a weak D match, TRBD1 (5 bases). CDR3 size: 11 residues. Trimming cost V 4 bases and J 5 bases, with 9 bases left between them. Germline V gene data show CDR1 as SQVTM and CDR2 as ANQGSEA. As DNA, the CDR3 is TGCAGCGTTGGGGCAGGGAACGAGCAGTACTTC. Its translation: CSVGAGNEQYF.

The chain uses TRBV5-6 and TRBJ2-7, with a possible D match to TRBD1 (6 bases). Germline V gene lookup returns CDR1 SGHDT and CDR2 YYEEEE. Trimming left V 0 bases short and J 3 bases short, with 16 bases between. This CDR3 comprises 16 residues. CDR3 sequence: CASSLGTGMVVYEQYF. The CDR3 DNA follows: TGTGCCAGCAGCTTGGGTACAGGGATGGTTGTCTACGAGCAGTACTTC.

This sequence joins TRBV2 and TRBJ1-2; 7 bases are a match to TRBD1. The CDR3 has 13 residues. Trimming removed 5 bases from V and 8 bases from J; junction bases left unmatched: 8. CDR1 SNHLY and CDR2 FYNNEI come from the germline V gene. The CDR3 region is CASSLDREVGYTF. CDR3 in DNA: TGTGCCAGCAGTCTTGACAGGGAAGTCGGCTACACCTTC.

The chain joins TRBV9 to TRBJ2-5; 10 bases are a match to TRBD1. The J call is uncertain, as TRBJ2-7 better fits the DNA end. Germline V gene sequence: CDR1 SGDLS, CDR2 YYNGEE. The CDR3 loop spans 13 amino acids. CDR3 region: CASGTGESYEQYF. CDR3 bases: TGTGCCAGCGGGACAGGGGAGTCCTACGAGCAGTACTTC.

CDR3 amino acids: CASSLSDRDGYTF. CDR3 sequence (DNA): TGTGCCAGCAGTTTATCGGACAGAGACGGCTACACCTTC. The chain employs TRBV28 and TRBJ1-2; D possibly corresponds to TRBD1 (6 bases). CDR1 MDHEN and CDR2 SYDVKM come from the germline V gene. Trimming took 1 base from V and 8 from J, leaving 11 bases between them. The CDR3 is made up of 13 amino acids.

The V gene is TRBV19, the J gene TRBJ1-6, with 8 bases that match TRBD1. From germline, CDR1 is LNHDA and CDR2 SQIVND (reference sequence). The CDR3 totals 16 residues. The trim removed 5 bases at V and 6 bases at J, leaving 9 bases unmatched. The CDR3 protein is CASSDRDRNFNSPLHF. In DNA form, the CDR3 reads TGTGCCAGTAGTGACCGGGACAGGAATTTTAATTCACCCCTCCACTTT.

The chain employs TRBV6-1 and TRBJ1-2; maybe TRBD1 (5 bases). Trimming took off 6 bases at V and 3 bases at J, with 14 bases between the two ends. This CDR3 is built from 14 residues. Per germline, CDR1 MNHNS and CDR2 SASEGT. The CDR3: CASRQEPGYYGYTF. The CDR3 nucleotides are TGTGCCAGCAGACAGGAGCCAGGGTACTATGGCTACACCTTC.

The chain uses TRBV4-1 and TRBJ1-5, with D possibly TRBD1 on 5 matching bases. The CDR3 is 14 amino acids. The V end was cut by 3 bases, the J end by 2 bases, with 8 bases between. CDR1 is MGHRA, CDR2 YSYEKL, per germline. The CDR3 spells CASSHLGGNQPQHF. The CDR3 nucleotides are TGCGCCAGCAGCCATTTAGGGGGCAATCAGCCCCAGCATTTT.